This entry lists 7 T cell receptor beta chains sequenced from one sample in a study of early T cells in non-severe SARS-CoV-2 infection (dated by TCRdb to the early 2020s). The library was made by 5' RACE. The listed sequencing device is NextSeq 500. TCRdb ran its own pipeline on the public reads, namely fastp trimming at Q25 and MiXCR clone calling, and kept in-frame beta chains. Duplicate CDR3 protein sequences are folded into a single record with the most common DNA and genes. The sample contains about 110,000 distinct CDR3 sequences, over 10% of them found a single time. In total, the top ten clones hold approximately 3.1% of the sample. Sample: whole blood. These receptors were obtained from an adult who was a healthcare worker with PCR-confirmed SARS-CoV-2 infection or an uninfected control (not recorded which).

In this sample, this clonotype turned up a few times. This chain joins TRBV29-1 and TRBJ2-7, with 10 bases that match TRBD1. This CDR3 comprises 13 residues. J was trimmed by 2 bases and V by 5 bases; bases with no gene match: 3. Germline values: CDR1 SQVTM, CDR2 ANQGSEA. This chain's CDR3 is CSVRQGAAYEQYF. The CDR3, as DNA: TGCAGCGTTCGACAGGGGGCGGCCTACGAGCAGTACTTC.

The CDR3 DNA is TGTGCCAGCAGTGAAGCCGGGACAGCTTACTACGAGCAGTACTTC. Residues: CASSEAGTAYYEQYF. J is TRBJ2-7 and V is TRBV6-1; 7 nucleotides agree with TRBD1. V shed 0 bases, J shed 3 bases, and the junction held 5 bases outside the gene matches. The CDR3 has 15 amino acids. From germline, CDR1 is MNHNS and CDR2 SASEGT.

This clonotype was observed a handful of times. The V call is TRBV14, the J call TRBJ1-6, with D uncertain. CDR1 is SGHDN, CDR2 FVKESK, per germline. The germline V and J ends were trimmed by 2 bases and 2 bases, with 13 bases remaining between them. This CDR3 comprises 17 residues. The CDR3 loop is CASSQLSMGAYNSPLHF. The CDR3 nucleotides read TGTGCCAGCAGCCAATTAAGTATGGGTGCCTATAATTCACCCCTCCACTTT.

At least ten counts were recorded for this clonotype. V usage is TRBV7-9 and J usage is TRBJ1-2; D is undetermined. CDR1 and CDR2 from the germline V gene are SEHNR and FQNEAQ (reference sequence). V was pared by 4 bases and J by 8 bases, with 23 bases between. The CDR3 spans 16 residues. CDR3 sequence reads: CASSYLAVRRQGGYTF. Here the CDR3 DNA reads TGTGCCAGCAGCTATTTAGCCGTCCGGAGACAAGGAGGCTACACCTTC. Combining the CDR3 with reference TRBV7-9 and TRBJ1-2 gives the whole variable domain DTGVSQNPRHKITKRGQNVTFRCDPISEHNRLYWYRQTLGQGPEFLTYFQNEAQLEKSRLLSDRFSAERPKGSFSTLEIQRTEQGDSAMYLCASSYLAVRRQGGYTFGSGTRLTVV.

This clonotype was seen only a few times. This rearrangement joins TRBV29-1 to TRBJ1-3; D remains unclear. The length of the CDR3 is 16 residues. Trimming cost V 4 bases and J 4 bases, with 20 bases left between them. CDR1 is SQVTM, CDR2 ANQGSEA, per germline. Here the CDR3 reads CSVGSYGNPNGNTIYF. The CDR3 DNA follows: TGCAGCGTTGGAAGCTATGGGAACCCAAACGGAAACACCATATATTTT.

This clonotype was detected a few times. This chain connects TRBV6-5 to TRBJ1-3, with D hard to call. The CDR3 is made up of 13 amino acids. V was cut by 4 bases and J by 3 bases, with 7 bases left in between. Per the germline V gene, CDR1 is MNHEY and CDR2 is SVGAGI. The CDR3 loop is CASSSAVGNTIYF. The CDR3 DNA is TGTGCCAGCAGTTCTGCCGTTGGAAACACCATATATTTT.

Here the CDR3 DNA reads TGTGCCAGCAGTCCACAGGAAACAGGGAAACAGTACTTC. It yields the protein CASSPQETGKQYF. V usage is TRBV28 and J usage is TRBJ2-7, with D maybe TRBD1 (6 bases). This CDR3 is built from 13 residues. Germline V gene sequence: CDR1 MDHEN, CDR2 SYDVKM. V shed 5 bases and J shed 10 bases, with 18 bases lying between them. The entire variable domain, with the rest obtained from reference TRBV28 and TRBJ2-7, is as follows: DVKVTQSSRYLVKRTGEKVFLECVQDMDHENMFWYRQDPGLGLRLIYFSYDVKMKEKGDIPEGYSVSREKKERFSLILESASTNQTSMYLCASSPQETGKQYFGPGTRLTVT.